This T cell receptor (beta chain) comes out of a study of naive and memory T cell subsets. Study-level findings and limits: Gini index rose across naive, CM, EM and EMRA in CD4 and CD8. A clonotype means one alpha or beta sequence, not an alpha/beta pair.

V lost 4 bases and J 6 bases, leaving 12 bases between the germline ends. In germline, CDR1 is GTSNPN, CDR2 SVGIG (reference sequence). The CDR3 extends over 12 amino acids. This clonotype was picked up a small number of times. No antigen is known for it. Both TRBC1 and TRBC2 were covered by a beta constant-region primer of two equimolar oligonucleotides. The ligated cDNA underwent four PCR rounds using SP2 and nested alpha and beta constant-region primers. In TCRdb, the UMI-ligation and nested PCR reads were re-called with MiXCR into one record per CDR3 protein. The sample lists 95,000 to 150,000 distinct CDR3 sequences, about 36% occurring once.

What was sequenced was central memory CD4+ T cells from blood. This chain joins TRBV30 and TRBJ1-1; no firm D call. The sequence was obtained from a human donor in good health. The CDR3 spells CAWTGPRPEAFF. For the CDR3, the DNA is TGTGCCTGGACCGGGCCCCGACCTGAAGCTTTCTTT.